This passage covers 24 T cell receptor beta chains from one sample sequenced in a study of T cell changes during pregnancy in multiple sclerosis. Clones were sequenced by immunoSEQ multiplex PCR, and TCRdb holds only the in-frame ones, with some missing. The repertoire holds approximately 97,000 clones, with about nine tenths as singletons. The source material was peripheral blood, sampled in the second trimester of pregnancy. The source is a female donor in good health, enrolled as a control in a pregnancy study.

The CDR3 nucleotides are TGCGCCAGCAGCTTGGAACCAGGGACAGATACGCAGTATTTT. Translating gives CASSLEPGTDTQYF. V gene TRBV5-1 combines with J gene TRBJ2-3; TRBD1 is a possible D gene (5 bases). V shed 0 bases and J shed 3 bases, with 8 bases lying between them. Germline V lookup: CDR1 SGHRS, CDR2 YFSETQ. CDR3 length: 14 residues.

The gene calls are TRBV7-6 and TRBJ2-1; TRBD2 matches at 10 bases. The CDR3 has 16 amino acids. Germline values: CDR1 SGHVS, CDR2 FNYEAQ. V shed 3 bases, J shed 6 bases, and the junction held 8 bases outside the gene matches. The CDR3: CASSFALAGAGNEQFF. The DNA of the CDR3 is TGTGCCAGCAGCTTTGCCCTAGCGGGGGCGGGCAATGAGCAGTTCTTC.

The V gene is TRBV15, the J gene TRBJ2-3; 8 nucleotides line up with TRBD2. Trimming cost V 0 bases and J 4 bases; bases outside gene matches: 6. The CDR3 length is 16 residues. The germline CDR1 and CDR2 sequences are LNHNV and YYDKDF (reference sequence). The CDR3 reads CATSRDPRRGADTQYF. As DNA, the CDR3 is TGTGCCACCAGCAGAGATCCCCGGCGGGGGGCAGATACGCAGTATTTT.

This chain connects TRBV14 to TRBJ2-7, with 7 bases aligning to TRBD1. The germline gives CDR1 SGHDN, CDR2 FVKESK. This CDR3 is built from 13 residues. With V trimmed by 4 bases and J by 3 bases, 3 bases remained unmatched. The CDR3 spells CASSRRQGYEQYF. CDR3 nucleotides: TGTGCCAGCAGCCGACGACAGGGCTACGAGCAGTACTTC.

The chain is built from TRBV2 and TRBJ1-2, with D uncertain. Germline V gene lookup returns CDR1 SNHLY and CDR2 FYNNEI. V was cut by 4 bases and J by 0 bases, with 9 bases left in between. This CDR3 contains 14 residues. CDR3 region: CASSVRKTNYGYTF. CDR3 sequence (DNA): TGTGCCAGCAGTGTCAGGAAAACTAACTATGGCTACACCTTC. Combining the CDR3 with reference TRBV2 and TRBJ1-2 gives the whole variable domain EPEVTQTPSHQVTQMGQEVILRCVPISNHLYFYWYRQILGQKVEFLVSFYNNEISEKSEIFDDQFSVERPDGSNFTLKIRSTKLEDSAMYFCASSVRKTNYGYTFGSGTRLTVV.

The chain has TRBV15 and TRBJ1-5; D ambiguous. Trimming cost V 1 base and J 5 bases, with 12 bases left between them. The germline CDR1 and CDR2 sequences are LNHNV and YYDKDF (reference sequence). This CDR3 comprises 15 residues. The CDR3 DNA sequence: TGTGCCACCAGCAGAGCATCCGCCGGGGATCAGCCCCAGCATTTT. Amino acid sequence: CATSRASAGDQPQHF.

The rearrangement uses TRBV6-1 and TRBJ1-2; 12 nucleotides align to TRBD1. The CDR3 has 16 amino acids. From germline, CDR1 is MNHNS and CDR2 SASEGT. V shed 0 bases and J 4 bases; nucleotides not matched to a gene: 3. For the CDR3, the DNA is TGTGCCAGCAGTGAAGCGGGACAGGGGGCTTCCTATGGCTACACCTTC. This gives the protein CASSEAGQGASYGYTF.

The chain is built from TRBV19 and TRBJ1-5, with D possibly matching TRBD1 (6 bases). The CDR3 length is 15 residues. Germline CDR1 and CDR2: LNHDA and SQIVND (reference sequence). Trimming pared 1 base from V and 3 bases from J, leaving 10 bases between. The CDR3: CASSIARGINQPQHF. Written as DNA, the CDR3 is TGTGCCAGTAGTATAGCCAGGGGTATCAATCAGCCCCAGCATTTT.

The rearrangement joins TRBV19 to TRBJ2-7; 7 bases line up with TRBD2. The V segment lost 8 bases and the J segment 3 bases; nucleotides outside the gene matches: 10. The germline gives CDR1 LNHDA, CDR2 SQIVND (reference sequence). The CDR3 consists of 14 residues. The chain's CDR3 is CASRRGGGGYEQYF. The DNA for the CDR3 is TGTGCCAGTCGCCGGGGCGGGGGAGGCTACGAGCAGTACTTC.

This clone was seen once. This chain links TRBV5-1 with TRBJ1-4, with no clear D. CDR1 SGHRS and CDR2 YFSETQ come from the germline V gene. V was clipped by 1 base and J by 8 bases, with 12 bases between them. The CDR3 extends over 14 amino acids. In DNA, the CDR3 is TGCGCCAGCAGCTTGTCTGGAGGATACGAAAAACTGTTTTTT. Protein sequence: CASSLSGGYEKLFF.

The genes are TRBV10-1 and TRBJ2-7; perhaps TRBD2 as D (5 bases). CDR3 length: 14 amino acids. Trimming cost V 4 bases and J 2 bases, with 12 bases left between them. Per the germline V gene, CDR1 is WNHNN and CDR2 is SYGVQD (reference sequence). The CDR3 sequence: CASSARGLPYEQYF. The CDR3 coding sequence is TGCGCCAGCAGTGCCCGAGGGTTACCCTACGAGCAGTACTTC.

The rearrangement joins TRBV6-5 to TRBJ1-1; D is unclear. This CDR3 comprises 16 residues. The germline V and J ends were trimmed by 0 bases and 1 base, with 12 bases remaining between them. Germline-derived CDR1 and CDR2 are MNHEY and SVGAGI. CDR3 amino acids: CASSYSWGVGNTEAFF. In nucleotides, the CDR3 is TGTGCCAGCAGTTACTCGTGGGGAGTCGGGAACACTGAAGCTTTCTTT.

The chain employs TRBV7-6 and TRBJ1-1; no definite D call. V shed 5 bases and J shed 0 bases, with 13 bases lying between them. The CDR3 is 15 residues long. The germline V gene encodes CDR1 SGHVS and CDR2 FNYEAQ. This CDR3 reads CASSPWAEMNTEAFF. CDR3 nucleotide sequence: TGTGCCAGCAGCCCCTGGGCAGAGATGAACACTGAAGCTTTCTTT.

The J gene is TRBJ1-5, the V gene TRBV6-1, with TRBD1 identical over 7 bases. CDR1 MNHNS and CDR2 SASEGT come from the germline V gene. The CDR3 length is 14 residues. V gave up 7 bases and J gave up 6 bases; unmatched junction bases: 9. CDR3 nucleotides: TGTGCCAGCACCTCGACAGGGAATCTTCAGCCCCAGCATTTT. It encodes CASTSTGNLQPQHF.

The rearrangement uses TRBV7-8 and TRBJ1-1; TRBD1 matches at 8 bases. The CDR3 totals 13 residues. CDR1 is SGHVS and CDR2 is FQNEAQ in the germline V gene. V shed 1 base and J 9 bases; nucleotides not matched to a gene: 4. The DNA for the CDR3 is TGTGCCAGCAGCTTAGACAGGGGGACAAAAGCTTTCTTT. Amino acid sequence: CASSLDRGTKAFF.

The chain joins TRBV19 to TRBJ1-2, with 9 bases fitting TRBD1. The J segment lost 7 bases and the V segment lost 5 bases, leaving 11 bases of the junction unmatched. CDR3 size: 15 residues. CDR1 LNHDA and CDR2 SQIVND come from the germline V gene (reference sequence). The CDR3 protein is CASSFRGTGNSGYTF. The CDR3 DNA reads TGTGCCAGTAGTTTCAGAGGGACAGGGAACAGTGGCTACACCTTC.

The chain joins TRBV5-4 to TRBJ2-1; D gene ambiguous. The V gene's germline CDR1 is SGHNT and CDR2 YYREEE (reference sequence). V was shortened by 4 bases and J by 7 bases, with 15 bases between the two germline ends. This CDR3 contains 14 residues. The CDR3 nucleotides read TGTGCCAGCAGCCTCCCTATAGCCACTAATGAGCAGTTCTTC. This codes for CASSLPIATNEQFF.

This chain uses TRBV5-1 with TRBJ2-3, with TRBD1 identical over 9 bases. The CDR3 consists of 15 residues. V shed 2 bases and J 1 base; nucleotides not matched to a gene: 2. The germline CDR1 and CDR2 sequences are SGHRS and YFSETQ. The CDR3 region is CASSFRDRGTDTQYF. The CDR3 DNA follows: TGCGCCAGCAGCTTCCGGGACAGGGGCACAGATACGCAGTATTTT.

DNA for the CDR3: TGTGCCACCTCAGCGGGACAGGGTTACGAGCAGTACTTC. Translating gives CATSAGQGYEQYF. This chain links TRBV19 with TRBJ2-7, with 9 bases matching TRBD1. J lost 4 bases, V lost 10 bases, and 8 bases had no gene match. Germline CDR1 is LNHDA and CDR2 is SQIVND (reference sequence). CDR3 length: 13 residues. The full variable domain, completed using reference TRBV19 and TRBJ2-7, is DGGITQSPKYLFRKEGQNVTLSCEQNLNHDAMYWYRQDPGQGLRLIYYSQIVNDFQKGDIAEGYSVSREKKESFPLTVTSAQKNPTAFYLCATSAGQGYEQYFGPGTRLTVT.

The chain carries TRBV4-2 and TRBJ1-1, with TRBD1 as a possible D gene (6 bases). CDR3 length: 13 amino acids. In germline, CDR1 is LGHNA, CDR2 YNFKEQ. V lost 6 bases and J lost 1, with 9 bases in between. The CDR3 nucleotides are TGTGCCAGCAGGGGACAAACGAACACTGAAGCTTTCTTT. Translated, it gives CASRGQTNTEAFF.

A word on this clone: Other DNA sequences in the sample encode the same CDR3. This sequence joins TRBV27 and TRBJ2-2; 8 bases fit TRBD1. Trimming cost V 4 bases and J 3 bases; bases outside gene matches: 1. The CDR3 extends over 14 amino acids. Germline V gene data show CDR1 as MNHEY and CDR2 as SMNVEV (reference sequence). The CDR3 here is CASSSGGYTGELFF. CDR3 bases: TGTGCCAGCAGTTCAGGGGGCTACACCGGGGAGCTGTTTTTT.

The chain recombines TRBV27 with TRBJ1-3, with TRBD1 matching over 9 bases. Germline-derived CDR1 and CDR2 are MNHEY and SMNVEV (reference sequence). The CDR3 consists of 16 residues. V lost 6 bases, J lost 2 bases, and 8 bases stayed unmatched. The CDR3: CASRVDRGLTGNTIYF. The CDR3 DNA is TGTGCCAGCAGGGTGGACAGGGGTCTCACTGGAAACACCATATATTTT.

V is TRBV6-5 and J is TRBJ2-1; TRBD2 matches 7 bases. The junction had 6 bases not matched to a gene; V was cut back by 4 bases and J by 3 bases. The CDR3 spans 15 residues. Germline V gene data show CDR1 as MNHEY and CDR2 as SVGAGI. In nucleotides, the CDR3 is TGTGCCAGCAGTTCCCCCAGGGAGGGCTACAATGAGCAGTTCTTC. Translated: CASSSPREGYNEQFF.

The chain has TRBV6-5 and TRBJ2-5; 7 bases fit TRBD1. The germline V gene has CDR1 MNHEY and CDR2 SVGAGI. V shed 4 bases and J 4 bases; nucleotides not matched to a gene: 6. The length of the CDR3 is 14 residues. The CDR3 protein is CASSFDRVPETQYF. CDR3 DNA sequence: TGTGCCAGCAGTTTCGACAGGGTGCCAGAGACCCAGTACTTC.